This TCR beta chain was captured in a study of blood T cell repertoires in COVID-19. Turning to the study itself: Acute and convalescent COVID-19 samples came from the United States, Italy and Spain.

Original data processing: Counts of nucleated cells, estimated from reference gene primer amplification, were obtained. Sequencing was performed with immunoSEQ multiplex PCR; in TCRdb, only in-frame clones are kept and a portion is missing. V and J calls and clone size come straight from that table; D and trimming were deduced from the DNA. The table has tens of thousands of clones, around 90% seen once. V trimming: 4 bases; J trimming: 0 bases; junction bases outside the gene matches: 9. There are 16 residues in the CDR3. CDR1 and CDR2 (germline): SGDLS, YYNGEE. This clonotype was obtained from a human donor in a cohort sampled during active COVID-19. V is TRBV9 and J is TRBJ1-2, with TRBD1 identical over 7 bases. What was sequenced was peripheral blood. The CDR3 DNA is TGTGCCAGCAGCACCGGACAGGCCCATACTAACTATGGCTACACCTTC. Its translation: CASSTGQAHTNYGYTF.